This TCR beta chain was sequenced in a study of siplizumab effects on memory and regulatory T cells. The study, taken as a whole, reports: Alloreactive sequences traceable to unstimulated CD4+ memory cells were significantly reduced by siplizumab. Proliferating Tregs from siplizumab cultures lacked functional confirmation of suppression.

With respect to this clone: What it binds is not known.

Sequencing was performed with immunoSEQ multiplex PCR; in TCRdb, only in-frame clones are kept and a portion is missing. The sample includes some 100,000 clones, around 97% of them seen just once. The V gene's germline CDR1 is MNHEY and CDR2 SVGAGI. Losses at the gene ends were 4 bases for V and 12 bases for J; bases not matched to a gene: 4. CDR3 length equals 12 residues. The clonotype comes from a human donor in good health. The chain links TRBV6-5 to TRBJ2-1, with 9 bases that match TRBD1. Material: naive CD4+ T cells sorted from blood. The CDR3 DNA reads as TGTGCCAGCAGTTCTCCGGGACAGGGGCAGTTCTTC. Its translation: CASSSPGQGQFF.